Below, one T cell receptor (beta chain) is given with its context. This entry belongs to a study of blood T cell repertoires in COVID-19. On the study more broadly: Acute and convalescent COVID-19 samples came from the United States, Italy and Spain. Sample material is recorded as cDNA or gDNA derived from T cells, B-cell-depleted T cells, or PBMCs.

The authors' processing: Reference gene primer amplification in the assay estimated nucleated cell counts. Generated by immunoSEQ multiplex PCR, the TCRdb table keeps only in-frame clones and is missing some. V and J calls and clone size are those listed in that table; D and trimming were worked out from the DNA. The data contain around 100,000 clones, over 70% of them seen just once; the ten biggest clones take up around 0.77%. From germline, CDR1 is LNHDA and CDR2 SQIVND (reference sequence). V was pared by 4 bases and J by 10 bases, with 11 bases between. The CDR3 runs 12 residues. The sample taken for sequencing was peripheral blood. The receptor was derived from a woman aged 70 to 79 with acute or convalescent COVID-19. The gene calls are TRBV19 and TRBJ1-5; a possible D gene is TRBD1 (5 bases). CDR3 in amino acids: CASSTAQGPQHF. The CDR3 nucleotides read TGTGCCAGTAGTACCGCCCAGGGACCCCAGCATTTT.